One and the same sample provided the 22 T cell receptor beta chains below, sequenced in a study of CD8 T cells in Susac syndrome (dated by TCRdb to about 2019). Library preparation was by the immunoSEQ multiplex PCR assay. RNA was extracted using the RNeasy kit, and roughly 0.5 to 1 ug of the RNA was reverse transcribed with random hexamers. TCRdb trimmed the raw reads at Q25, called clones with MiXCR and kept productive beta chains. Rows are combined by CDR3 protein, so each entry shows the most common genes and DNA. The sample has some 250,000 distinct CDR3 sequences on record, almost 97% of them singletons. The top ten clones comprise around 0.1% of the sample. Sequenced sample: CD4+ T cells from PBMCs. The receptors here all came from a human donor with Susac syndrome.

The chain combines TRBV28 with TRBJ2-3; 8 bases are a match to TRBD2. The trim removed 6 bases at V and 6 bases at J, leaving 5 bases unmatched. CDR1 and CDR2 from the germline V gene are MDHEN and SYDVKM. This CDR3 comprises 13 residues. The CDR3 loop is CASRPGGVDTQYF. The DNA for the CDR3 is TGTGCCAGCAGACCCGGGGGGGTGGATACGCAGTATTTT.

The V and J genes are TRBV18 and TRBJ2-6, with D unresolved. Looked up from germline, CDR1 is KGHSH and CDR2 is LQKENI. The CDR3 sequence is 15 residues long. V lost 2 bases to trimming and J lost 6 bases, with 11 bases between them. The CDR3 spells CASSPSPQEANVLTF. CDR3 in DNA: TGTGCCAGCTCACCATCCCCTCAAGAGGCCAACGTCCTGACTTTC. Full variable domain (remainder filled in from reference TRBV18 and TRBJ2-6): NAGVMQNPRHLVRRRGQEARLRCSPMKGHSHVYWYRQLPEEGLKFMVYLQKENIIDESGMPKERFSAEFPKEGPSILRIQQVVRGDSAAYFCASSPSPQEANVLTFGAGSRLTVL.

This chain links TRBV20-1 with TRBJ1-2, with 9 positions matching TRBD1. J lost 5 bases, V lost 5 bases, and 6 bases had no gene match. Germline CDR1 DFQATT, CDR2 SNEGSKA (reference sequence). CDR3 size: 13 residues. CDR3 sequence: CSASGQGIYGYTF. CDR3 coding DNA: TGCAGTGCTTCTGGACAGGGGATTTATGGCTACACCTTC.

The V and J genes are TRBV27 and TRBJ1-5; tentatively, D is TRBD1 (6 bases). Trimming removed 8 bases from V and 4 bases from J, with 24 bases in between. Germline CDR1 reads MNHEY; CDR2 reads SMNVEV (reference sequence). The CDR3 covers 17 residues. Here the CDR3 DNA reads TGTGCCAGCTCTGAACAGGGAGGTCGGGTGTGGAATCAGCCCCAGCATTTT. Amino acids: CASSEQGGRVWNQPQHF.

The rearrangement links TRBV12-3 or TRBV12-4 to TRBJ2-5; D is perhaps TRBD2 (7 bases). The CDR3 runs 14 residues. Trimming cost V 6 bases and J 5 bases, with 16 bases left between them. CDR3 coding DNA: TGTGCCAGCAGACAGGGACTACCGATGGAGACCCAGTACTTC. As protein: CASRQGLPMETQYF.

This rearrangement joins TRBV12-3 or TRBV12-4 to TRBJ1-5; 12 nucleotides line up with TRBD1. The CDR3 sequence is 18 residues long. With 4 bases clipped from V and 10 bases from J, the junction kept 17 bases outside the gene matches. CDR3 amino acids: CASSSGTGGSTPLGPQHF. The CDR3, as DNA: TGTGCCAGCAGTTCCGGGACAGGGGGCTCTACCCCTCTCGGCCCCCAGCATTTT.

The chain has TRBV9 and TRBJ1-1, with a tentative D call TRBD1 (5 bases). The CDR3 length is 12 residues. CDR1 is SGDLS, CDR2 YYNGEE, per germline. The V and J ends lost 0 bases and 5 bases respectively, with 5 bases between them. As DNA, the CDR3 is TGTGCCAGCAGCGTAGCAGGGACTGAAGCTTTCTTT. As protein: CASSVAGTEAFF. Looking up the rest from reference TRBV9 and TRBJ1-1 gives the full variable domain: DSGVTQTPKHLITATGQRVTLRCSPRSGDLSVYWYQQSLDQGLQFLIQYYNGEERAKGNILERFSAQQFPDLHSELNLSSLELGDSALYFCASSVAGTEAFFGQGTRLTVV.

The chain carries TRBV30 and TRBJ1-2; no clear D. The ends were cut back, 4 bases at V and 0 bases at J, with 3 bases in the middle. This CDR3 has 11 amino acids. Looked up from germline, CDR1 is GTSNPN and CDR2 is SVGIG (reference sequence). The CDR3 DNA reads TGTGCCTGGATGTCTAACTATGGCTACACCTTC. It specifies CAWMSNYGYTF.

The chain is built from TRBV10-3 and TRBJ1-5, with a possible D match to TRBD1 (5 bases). Germline CDR1 and CDR2: ENHRY and SYGVKD. The CDR3 contains 15 residues. Trimming cost V 1 base and J 1 base, with 8 bases left between them. The DNA for the CDR3 is TGTGCCATCAGTGAGTACAGGAGCAGCAATCAGCCCCAGCATTTT. The encoded protein is CAISEYRSSNQPQHF.

The chain combines TRBV4-2 with TRBJ2-1; D ambiguous. CDR3 length: 18 residues. CDR1 is LGHNA and CDR2 is YNFKEQ in the germline V gene. Trimming took off 0 bases at V and 9 bases at J, with 24 bases between the two ends. CDR3 nucleotides: TGTGCCAGCAGCCAAGATCGGAGCGTCGGTGGGTCAGGCAGTGAGCAGTTCTTC. It is translated as CASSQDRSVGGSGSEQFF.

This rearrangement joins TRBV7-9 to TRBJ2-6; D remains unclear. Trimming took off 4 bases at V and 1 base at J, with 8 bases between the two ends. This CDR3 spans 15 amino acids. The V gene's germline CDR1 is SEHNR and CDR2 FQNEAQ (reference sequence). CDR3 nucleotide sequence: TGTGCCAGCAGCTCCGCGGCTTCTGGGGCCAACGTCCTGACTTTC. It encodes CASSSAASGANVLTF.

The gene calls are TRBV5-8 and TRBJ2-7, with 7 bases that match TRBD1. Germline V gives CDR1 SGHTS, CDR2 YDEGEE. Germline trimming cut 2 bases from V and 5 bases from J; bases unmatched to any gene: 13. The CDR3 extends over 16 amino acids. In nucleotides, the CDR3 is TGTGCCAGCAGCTTCGGAATCGGGACAGCCACCGACGAGCAGTACTTC. Amino acids: CASSFGIGTATDEQYF.

The rearrangement uses TRBV3-1 and TRBJ2-3, with D perhaps matching TRBD1 (5 bases). The germline V gene encodes CDR1 LGHDT and CDR2 YNNKEL (reference sequence). Trimming left V 1 base short and J 2 bases short, with 10 bases between. CDR3 length equals 15 residues. CDR3: CASSQGTRDTDTQYF. CDR3 nucleotides: TGTGCCAGCAGCCAAGGGACAAGAGACACAGATACGCAGTATTTT.

In regard to this clonotype: No conserved phenylalanine or tryptophan ends this CDR3, so it is likely a read error. Because the CDR3's place on the DNA is in doubt, the DNA is left out and the CDR3 is given as listed by TCRdb. The chain joins TRBV7-9 to TRBJ2-1; the listed D gene, TRBD2, was not tested against the DNA. From its first to its last residue, the CDR3 has 16 amino acids. Germline V CDR1 and CDR2: SEHNR, FQNEAQ (reference sequence). The CDR3: CASSLAQAELAGPPLL.

CDR3 nucleotide sequence: TGCGCCAGCAGCTCGACGGGAGGGCCCACTGAAGCTTTCTTT. Translating gives CASSSTGGPTEAFF. The chain recombines TRBV5-1 with TRBJ1-1; D is undetermined. Germline V gene sequence: CDR1 SGHRS, CDR2 YFSETQ. The V end was cut by 3 bases, the J end by 4 bases, with 13 bases between. The CDR3 is 14 residues long.

This clonotype was detected only a few times. The chain joins TRBV4-1 to TRBJ2-7; D uncertain. CDR1 is MGHRA, CDR2 YSYEKL, per germline. The CDR3 contains 13 residues. Trimming stripped 4 bases from V and 6 bases from J, with 13 bases between. The CDR3, as DNA: TGCGCCAGCAGCCGCCAGTTGTTAGCCGAGCAGTACTTC. Its protein is CASSRQLLAEQYF.

V gene TRBV28 combines with J gene TRBJ1-2; 7 bases are shared with TRBD1. This CDR3 contains 12 residues. V shed 7 bases, J shed 10 bases, and the junction held 9 bases outside the gene matches. The germline V gene encodes CDR1 MDHEN and CDR2 SYDVKM. In DNA form, the CDR3 reads TGTGCCAGCAATGAGAGGGGGCTGGTCTACACCTTC. Translating gives CASNERGLVYTF.

Here the CDR3 DNA reads TGTGCCAGCAGCCCAGACAGGGTTGGGAATCAGCCCCAGCATTTT. It encodes CASSPDRVGNQPQHF. This sequence joins TRBV7-8 and TRBJ1-5; 7 bases map to TRBD1. Trimming took 5 bases from V and 4 from J; bases not matched to a gene: 8. Looked up from germline, CDR1 is SGHVS and CDR2 is FQNEAQ. The CDR3 length is 15 residues.

This chain uses TRBV4-2 with TRBJ1-2; D gene ambiguous. The CDR3 has 15 residues. Germline V gene data show CDR1 as LGHNA and CDR2 as YNFKEQ. The ends were cut back, 0 bases at V and 2 bases at J, with 10 bases in the middle. CDR3 DNA: TGTGCCAGCAGCCAAGATTCCACAGCCAACTATGGCTACACCTTC. Protein sequence: CASSQDSTANYGYTF.

This chain uses TRBV24-1 with TRBJ2-1; 7 bases map to TRBD1. Germline V gene lookup returns CDR1 KGHDR and CDR2 SFDVKD. This CDR3 contains 15 residues. Trimming removed 3 bases from V and 7 bases from J; junction bases left unmatched: 8. CDR3 sequence reads: CATSDDRQGRNEQFF. The CDR3 nucleotides read TGTGCCACCAGTGATGACAGACAGGGACGGAATGAGCAGTTCTTC.

The chain couples TRBV4-2 to TRBJ2-4, with D possibly matching TRBD2 (6 bases). Germline V lookup: CDR1 LGHNA, CDR2 YNFKEQ. This CDR3 contains 17 residues. V lost 0 bases, J lost 0 bases, and 12 bases lay in between. The CDR3 DNA reads as TGTGCCAGCAGCCAAGAAGCCGGGACTTTAGCCAAAAACATTCAGTACTTC. It translates to CASSQEAGTLAKNIQYF.

The chain uses TRBV20-1 and TRBJ1-5; TRBD1 matches 8 bases. This CDR3 has 17 residues. The V gene's germline CDR1 is DFQATT and CDR2 SNEGSKA (reference sequence). V was clipped by 1 base and J by 4 bases; unmatched bases: 12. CDR3 coding DNA: TGCAGTGCTAGAGCCCCCGGACAGGGAGCAATTAATCAGCCCCAGCATTTT. Its translation: CSARAPGQGAINQPQHF.